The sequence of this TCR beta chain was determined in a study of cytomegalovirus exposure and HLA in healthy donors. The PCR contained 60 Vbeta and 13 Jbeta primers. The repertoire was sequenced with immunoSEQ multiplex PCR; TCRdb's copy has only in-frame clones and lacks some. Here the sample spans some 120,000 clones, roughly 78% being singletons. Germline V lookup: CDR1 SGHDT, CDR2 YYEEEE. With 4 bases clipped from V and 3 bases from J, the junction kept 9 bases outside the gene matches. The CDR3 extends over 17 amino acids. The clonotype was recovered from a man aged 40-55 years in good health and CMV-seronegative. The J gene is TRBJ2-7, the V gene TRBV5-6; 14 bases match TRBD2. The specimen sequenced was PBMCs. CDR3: CASSAGTSGRRSYEQYF. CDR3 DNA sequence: TGTGCCAGCAGCGCCGGGACTAGCGGGAGACGGAGCTACGAGCAGTACTTC.